This TCR beta chain was identified in a study of shared clonotypes between healthy human individuals. The protocol was immunoSEQ multiplex PCR, while the TCRdb copy is restricted to in-frame clones and leaves out a portion. The table has approximately 2,300,000 clones, roughly 90% seen once. Per germline, CDR1 MNHEY and CDR2 SMNVEV (reference sequence). Between the trimmed V and J ends, which lost 4 bases and 5 bases, there was a span of 14 bases. The CDR3 loop spans 14 amino acids. The receptor's source is a man between 18 and 35 years old in good health. Some clones in this sample may be carry-over from other donors' samples. V is TRBV27 and J is TRBJ1-2, with unresolved D. Sequencing was carried out using naive CD4+ T cells from PBMCs. Subset: CD45RA+ positively selected. CDR3 loop: CASSSFEVGYGYTF. The CDR3 nucleotides are TGTGCCAGCAGTTCCTTCGAAGTAGGATATGGCTACACCTTC.